This T cell receptor beta chain is from a study of T cells expressing NK-cell markers. Study details: Sequencing of TCR beta repertoires drew on sorted CD3+CD56+NKG2C+, CD3+CD56+NKG2C- and CD3+CD56-NKG2C+ T cells. Findings of the study overall: It remained uncertain whether the expanded NKG2C+ T cell clones were specific for HCMV antigens. As a fraction of CD8+ T cells, dominant NKG2C+ clonotypes reached about 1.0-7.0% in six donors. Where several donors were concerned, these clonotypes also led the CD3+CD56-NKG2C+ fraction.

TCRdb re-called the 5' RACE reads and gives one entry per CDR3 protein, without DNA. The table for this sample gives some 440,000 distinct CDR3 sequences. CDR3 length: 15 residues. Germline V gives CDR1 MGHRA, CDR2 YSYEKL. In regard to this clonotype: Its antigen is not known.

The chain is built from TRBV4-1 and TRBJ2-7; TCRdb gives TRBD2 as the D gene, but with no DNA this cannot be confirmed. This TCR was sampled from a woman aged 50 to 65 in good health. The sample was blood T cells: a sorted CD56 or NKG2C T cell subset, CD4+ or CD8+ T cells, or bulk PBMC T cells (not recorded which). The CDR3 here is CASSQDLAGTYEQYF.